This T cell receptor beta chain was found in a study of blood T cell repertoires in COVID-19. Study at large: PBMCs, B-cell-depleted T cells, or T cells provided the cDNA or gDNA that made up the material.

Seattle's enrolled individuals joined amid active infection and were then monitored longitudinally. Here immunoSEQ multiplex PCR was the method, and the copy in TCRdb shows in-frame clones only, minus some. The sample carries 300,000 to 400,000 clones, 65% to 90% recorded once. J was trimmed by 7 bases and V by 6 bases; bases with no gene match: 13. CDR3 length equals 16 residues. Germline-derived CDR1 and CDR2 are SGHTA and FQGNSA. This chain connects TRBV7-2 to TRBJ2-1; TRBD1 matches at 9 bases. The receptor was isolated from an older woman with COVID-19, enrolled during active disease. Source material: peripheral blood. CDR3 in DNA: TGTGCCAGCAGGTTTATAACAGGGGGCAATCCTAATGAGCAGTTCTTC. Its protein product is CASRFITGGNPNEQFF.